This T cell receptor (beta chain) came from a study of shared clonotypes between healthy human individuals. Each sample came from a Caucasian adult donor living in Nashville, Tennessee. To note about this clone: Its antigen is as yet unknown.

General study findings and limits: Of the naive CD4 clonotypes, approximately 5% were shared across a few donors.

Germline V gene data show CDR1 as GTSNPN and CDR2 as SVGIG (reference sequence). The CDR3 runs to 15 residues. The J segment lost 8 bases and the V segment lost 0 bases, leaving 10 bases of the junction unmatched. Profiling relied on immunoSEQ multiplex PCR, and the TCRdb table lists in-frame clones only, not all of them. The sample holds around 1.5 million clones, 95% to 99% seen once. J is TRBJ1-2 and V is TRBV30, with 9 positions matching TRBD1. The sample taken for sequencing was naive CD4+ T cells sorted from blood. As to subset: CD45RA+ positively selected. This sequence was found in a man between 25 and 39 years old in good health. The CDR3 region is CAWSVHLGQGAGYTF. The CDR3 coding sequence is TGTGCCTGGAGTGTTCACCTGGGACAGGGAGCGGGCTACACCTTC.